This T cell receptor (beta chain) was obtained from a study of post-analysis software for immune sequencing data. Overall study results and limits: A handful of TRBV segments appeared more often in patients than in controls, and TRBV5-6, TRBV5-1 and TRBV20-1 were among these. Multiple sclerosis patients had significantly lower normalized Chao1 diversity than controls. Samples from a shared batch, those prepared together, strongly co-clustered by F measure.

Germline-derived CDR1 and CDR2 are DFQATT and SNEGSKA (reference sequence). CDR3 length equals 18 residues. Germline trimming cut 0 bases from V and 5 bases from J; bases unmatched to any gene: 11. The TCR beta cDNA libraries carried unique molecular identifiers. Once roughly 0.85 to 11 million T cells were used, about 510,000 cDNA molecules resulted. MiXCR was run by TCRdb on the PCR reads, yielding one entry per CDR3 protein. The sample yields hundreds of thousands of distinct CDR3 sequences, around 34% seen once. On this clonotype: Its cognate antigen is unknown.

Sequences were obtained from blood. This rearrangement joins TRBV20-1 to TRBJ2-2; 11 bases fit TRBD2. The TCR was taken from a girl aged 5-17 years with multiple sclerosis. This CDR3 is CSARDRGSGRAGTGELFF. For the CDR3, the DNA is TGCAGTGCTAGAGATCGGGGTAGCGGGAGGGCAGGAACCGGGGAGCTGTTTTTT.